Listed below are T cell receptor beta chains from one sample, sequenced in a study of CD8 T cells in ankylosing spondylitis. TCRdb passed the 5' RACE reads through MiXCR, listing each CDR3 protein once. Found here are over 130,000 distinct CDR3 sequences, roughly 44% of them singletons; the top ten hold roughly 15%. Sequencing was performed on synovial fluid, either unsorted or a sorted T cell fraction (not recorded which). These receptors were obtained from a male donor with ankylosing spondylitis. The CDR3 runs from the conserved cysteine through the conserved F or W. A D gene is named only where the DNA matches it firmly. Clone size appears in some rows only: once, few, many, or a class for an expanded clone.

j_call | v_call | clone_size | d_call | cdr3_nt | cdr3_aa
TRBJ2-7 | TRBV12-3/TRBV12-4 | . | . | TGTGCCAGCAGTTTACTTCCCGCGAGCGAGCAGTACTTC | CASSLLPASEQYF
TRBJ2-1 | TRBV20-1 | once | . | TGCAGTGCTAGAGTATTCTACTACAATGAGCAGTTCTTC | CSARVFYYNEQFF
TRBJ2-2 | TRBV6-1 | once | . | TGTGCCAGCGGGGGGACAAGTGACACCGGGGAGCTGTTTTTT | CASGGTSDTGELFF
TRBJ1-2 | TRBV20-1 | . | . | TGCAGTGCTAGAGATGCTAGTGGGCAGGGGCTCTCAGCTAACTATGGCTACACCTTC | CSARDASGQGLSANYGYTF
TRBJ1-5 | TRBV2 | many | . | TGTGCCAGCAGTGAAGCGAGCGGGTTCCAGCCCCAGCATTTT | CASSEASGFQPQHF
TRBJ2-2 | TRBV11-2 | few | . | TGTGCCAGCAGCTTGGTTCCGACTGGAACCGGGGAGCTGTTTTTT | CASSLVPTGTGELFF
TRBJ2-3 | TRBV6-5 | . | . | TGTGCCAGCAGTTACCCTCCGGGACATGGCACAGATACGCAGTATTTT | CASSYPPGHGTDTQYF
TRBJ2-6 | TRBV12-3/TRBV12-4 | few | TRBD1 | TGTGCCAGCAGTACCCGGGACAGACCCAGCTCTGGGGCCAACGTCCTGACTTTC | CASSTRDRPSSGANVLTF
TRBJ2-1 | TRBV5-6 | . | . | TGTGCCAGCAGCTTGCTACTTGGGGTCGATGAGCAGTTCTTC | CASSLLLGVDEQFF
TRBJ2-7 | TRBV12-3/TRBV12-4 | few | . | TGTGCCAGCAGACTCGGACCGAGGATCCTCTACGAGCAGTACTTC | CASRLGPRILYEQYF
TRBJ2-3 | TRBV5-1 | . | . | TGCGCCAGCAGACGATCTGATACGCAGTATTTT | CASRRSDTQYF
TRBJ2-7 | TRBV4-1 | . | . | TGCGCCAGCAGCCAAGAAGAGTGGCCTAGTAGTTACTACGAGCAGTACTTC | CASSQEEWPSSYYEQYF
TRBJ2-7 | TRBV25-1 | . | TRBD2 | TGTGCCAGCTCGGGGGGCGAGCAGTACTTC | CASSGGEQYF
TRBJ2-7 | TRBV7-9 | many | TRBD2 | TGTGCCAGCAGCTTAACCTCGACGGGACTAGTGTCCTACGAGCAGTACTTC | CASSLTSTGLVSYEQYF
TRBJ2-7 | TRBV10-3 | many | . | TGTGCCATCAGTGCCCCGGGGGTCACCTACGAGCAGTACTTC | CAISAPGVTYEQYF
TRBJ2-3 | TRBV12-3/TRBV12-4 | few | . | TGTGCCAGCAGTTTGATTCCAGATACGCAGTATTTT | CASSLIPDTQYF
TRBJ1-5 | TRBV6-1 | many | . | TGTGCCAGCAGTGAAGGGGAGAGTCAGCCCCAGCATTTT | CASSEGESQPQHF
TRBJ2-1 | TRBV30 | . | TRBD1 | TGTGCCTGGACAGGGGGCGCGGGGAATGAGCAGTTCTTC | CAWTGGAGNEQFF
TRBJ1-1 | TRBV2 | . | TRBD1 | TGTGCCAGCGAGGTGGGACAGGAGAACACTGAAGCTTTCTTT | CASEVGQENTEAFF
TRBJ1-5 | TRBV12-3/TRBV12-4 | . | . | TGTGCCAGCAGTTTGGTGGGAGGAGGCAATCAGCCCCAGCATTTT | CASSLVGGGNQPQHF
TRBJ2-3 | TRBV6-2/TRBV6-3 | many | . | TGTGCCAGCAGCCTCTCCACCCCCTTAGCGGCAGATACGCAGTATTTT | CASSLSTPLAADTQYF
TRBJ2-1 | TRBV4-3 | few | TRBD2 | TGCGCCAGCAGCCAAGATCGAGGACTAGCGGACAATGAGCAGTTCTTC | CASSQDRGLADNEQFF
TRBJ2-7 | TRBV29-1 | few | . | TGCAGCACCCTCGAAGGAGTCTACGAGCAGTACTTC | CSTLEGVYEQYF
TRBJ2-1 | TRBV6-4 | once | . | TGTGCCAGCTCGGCCCTCCCGGACTACAATGAGCAGTTCTTC | CASSALPDYNEQFF
TRBJ2-1 | TRBV19 | many | TRBD2 | TGTGCCAGTAGTATATTAGCGGGATTGTACAATGAGCAGTTCTTC | CASSILAGLYNEQFF
TRBJ2-1 | TRBV3-1 | . | . | TGTGCCAGCAGCCAAGGGGAGCGGAGCTCCTACAATGAGCAGTTCTTC | CASSQGERSSYNEQFF
TRBJ2-5 | TRBV28 | once | TRBD2 | TGTGCCAGCATCCCCGAGCTCCTAGCGGGAGGTGGAGAGACCCAGTACTTC | CASIPELLAGGGETQYF
TRBJ1-5 | TRBV28 | few | TRBD1 | TGTGCCAGCAGTCCCCAGGACAGGGGGCCTCAGCCCCAGCATTTT | CASSPQDRGPQPQHF
TRBJ2-1 | TRBV19 | . | . | TGTGCCAGTAAATTAGCGGCGAGGTACAATGAGCAGTTCTTC | CASKLAARYNEQFF
TRBJ2-7 | TRBV4-1 | many | . | TGCGCCAGCAGCCAAGGTCCCTCCGGTTACTACTCCTACGAGCAGTACTTC | CASSQGPSGYYSYEQYF
TRBJ2-3 | TRBV6-1 | many | TRBD2 | TGTGCCAGCACCCTTGAGGCGGGGGGGCTTGCAGATACGCAGTATTTT | CASTLEAGGLADTQYF
TRBJ2-1 | TRBV9 | few | . | TGTGCCAGCAGCGTAGACGAGGACTATGAGCAGTTCTTC | CASSVDEDYEQFF
TRBJ1-5 | TRBV12-3/TRBV12-4 | . | . | TGTGCCAGCAGGTTTACATCAGGGTATAGCAATCAGCCCCAGCATTTT | CASRFTSGYSNQPQHF
TRBJ2-1 | TRBV20-1 | . | TRBD2 | TGCAGTGCTAGAGATCTCTGGCGGGAGAGCTCCTACAATGAGCAGTTCTTC | CSARDLWRESSYNEQFF
TRBJ1-5 | TRBV10-3 | once | . | TGTGGCATCAGTCAGGGTAACGGACAGCCCCAGCATTTT | CGISQGNGQPQHF
TRBJ2-1 | TRBV20-1 | few | TRBD2 | TGCAGTGCTAGAGATACCAGCGGGGGGCCCCGAGGAAGTTGGTTCTTC | CSARDTSGGPRGSWFF
TRBJ2-7 | TRBV29-1 | once | . | TGCAGCGTTGGACTGAAGCGCGAGCAGTACTTC | CSVGLKREQYF
TRBJ1-2 | TRBV28 | . | TRBD1 | TGTGCCAGCAGTTTATGGGTGGACAGGGGAACTAACTATGGCTACACCTTC | CASSLWVDRGTNYGYTF
TRBJ2-7 | TRBV6-1 | few | . | TGTGCCAGCAGGGAGGGGGGGGACGTCGCCTACGAGCAGTACTTC | CASREGGDVAYEQYF